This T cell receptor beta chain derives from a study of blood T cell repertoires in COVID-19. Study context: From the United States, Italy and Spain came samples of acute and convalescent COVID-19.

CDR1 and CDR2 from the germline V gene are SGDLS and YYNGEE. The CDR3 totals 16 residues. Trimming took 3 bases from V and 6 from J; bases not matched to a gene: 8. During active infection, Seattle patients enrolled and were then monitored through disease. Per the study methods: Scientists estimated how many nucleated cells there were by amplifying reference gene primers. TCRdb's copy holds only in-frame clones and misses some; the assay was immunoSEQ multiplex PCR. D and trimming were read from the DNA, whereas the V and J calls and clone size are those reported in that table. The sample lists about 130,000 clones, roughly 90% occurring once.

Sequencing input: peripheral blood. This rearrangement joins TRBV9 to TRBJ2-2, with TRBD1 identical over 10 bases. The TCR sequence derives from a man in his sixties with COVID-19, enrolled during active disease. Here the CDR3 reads CASSAPTGGGPGELFF. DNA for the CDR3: TGTGCCAGCAGCGCCCCGACAGGGGGCGGCCCCGGGGAGCTGTTTTTT. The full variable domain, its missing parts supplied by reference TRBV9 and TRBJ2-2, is DSGVTQTPKHLITATGQRVTLRCSPRSGDLSVYWYQQSLDQGLQFLIQYYNGEERAKGNILERFSAQQFPDLHSELNLSSLELGDSALYFCASSAPTGGGPGELFFGEGSRLTVL.